In this sample, the clone carrying this TCR beta chain turned up a few times. Its antigen is not known. The data were obtained in a study of identical twins. Whole-study results and caveats: It was possible that invariant MAIT and iNKT cells partly confounded the zero-insertion analyses.

TCRdb re-analysed the 5' RACE reads in MiXCR, keeping a single row per CDR3 protein. The table includes hundreds of thousands of distinct CDR3 sequences, less than 25% detected once. This CDR3 has 17 residues. CDR1 is LGHDT and CDR2 is YNNKEL in the germline V gene (reference sequence). Trimming removed 0 bases from V and 0 bases from J, with 15 bases in between. These sequences were also reported in another study, on T cells expressing NK-cell markers. As reported in that work: Sorted CD3+CD56-NKG2C+, CD3+CD56+NKG2C+ and CD3+CD56+NKG2C- T cells supplied the TCR beta repertoires. For over 5 donors, the dominant NKG2C+ clonotypes made up roughly 1.0-7.0% of their CD8+ T cells. HCMV specificity of the expanded NKG2C+ T cell clones stayed unclear.

The receptor was isolated from a woman aged 18-29 years in good health. The chain links TRBV3-1 to TRBJ2-7; TRBD1 might be the D (6 bases). Sequencing input: CD4+ T cells sorted from blood. Written as DNA, the CDR3 is TGTGCCAGCAGCCAAGATCCGATGGGCAGGGGCTCCTACGAGCAGTACTTC. It is translated as CASSQDPMGRGSYEQYF.